The T cell receptor (beta chain) described here comes from a study of blood T cell repertoires in COVID-19. Source study methods: Reference gene primers were amplified, and this amplification served to estimate nucleated cell counts. Profiled with immunoSEQ multiplex PCR; TCRdb holds only in-frame clones, not every one. For V, J and clone size, that table is used; D and trimming come from the DNA. The table has 250,000 to 300,000 clones, 80% to 90% seen once; the top ten hold approximately 1.5%. Trimming took 0 bases from V and 1 from J; bases not matched to a gene: 1. The CDR3 spans 14 residues. CDR1 is SGDLS and CDR2 is YYNGEE in the germline V gene.

This receptor was identified in a woman aged 40 to 50 who had recovered from COVID-19. Sequences were obtained from peripheral blood. The V gene is TRBV9, the J gene TRBJ2-7; TRBD1 matches 7 bases. CDR3 sequence (DNA): TGTGCCAGCAGCGTAGCGGACAGGTCCTACGAGCAGTACTTC. Encoded protein: CASSVADRSYEQYF.